The sequence of this T cell receptor (beta chain) was determined in a study of blood T cell repertoires in COVID-19. Study overall: COVID-19 samples collected from the United States, Italy and Spain covered acute and convalescent phases. PBMCs, B-cell-depleted T cells, or T cells were the source of the cDNA or gDNA that made up the material.

The V and J ends lost 5 bases and 8 bases, in that order; junction bases with no gene match: 5. The CDR3 totals 13 residues. The germline V gene encodes CDR1 SGHNT and CDR2 YENEEA. Study processing details: The assay estimated nucleated cells by amplifying reference gene primers. The assay was immunoSEQ multiplex PCR, and TCRdb's table has in-frame clones only and misses some. The V and J calls and the clone size are those of that table, but D and trimming were determined from the DNA. The top ten hold around 8.3% of the sample, which has around 57,000 clones, approximately 90% seen once. The sequenced sample was peripheral blood. The sequence was obtained from a human donor with active COVID-19. The donor label of this sample is uncertain. The rearrangement joins TRBV11-3 to TRBJ1-3; TRBD1 agrees at 8 bases. CDR3 loop: CASSPGQGHTIYF. In DNA form, the CDR3 reads TGTGCCAGCAGCCCTGGACAGGGACACACCATATATTTT.